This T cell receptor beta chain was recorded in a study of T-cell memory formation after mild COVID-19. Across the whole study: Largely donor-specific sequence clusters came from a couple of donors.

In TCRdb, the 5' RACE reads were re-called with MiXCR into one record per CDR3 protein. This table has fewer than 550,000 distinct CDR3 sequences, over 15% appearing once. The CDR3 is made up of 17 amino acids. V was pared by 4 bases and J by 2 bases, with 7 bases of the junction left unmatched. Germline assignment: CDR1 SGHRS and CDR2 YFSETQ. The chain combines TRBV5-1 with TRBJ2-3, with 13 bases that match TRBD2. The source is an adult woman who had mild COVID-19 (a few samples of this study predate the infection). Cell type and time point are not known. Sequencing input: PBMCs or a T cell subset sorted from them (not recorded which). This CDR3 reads CASSAGLAGVLTDTQYF. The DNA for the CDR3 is TGCGCCAGCAGCGCCGGACTAGCGGGGGTCCTCACAGATACGCAGTATTTT.